Listed below are T cell receptor beta chains from one sample, sequenced in a study of CD8+CD57+ T cells in acquired aplastic anemia. TCRdb ran MiXCR on the reads and lists one entry per CDR3 protein. The table lists 150,000 to 200,000 distinct CDR3 sequences, 40% to 55% of them singletons. Sequenced input: sorted CD4+, CD8+, or CD8+CD57+ T cells (not recorded which) from PBMCs. The receptors shown here come from a human donor with aplastic anemia. Both conserved end residues are trimmed from each CDR3. Where a row states a size, it is once, few, many or the class of an expanded clone; other rows omit it.

clone_size	v_call	cdr3_length	j_call	cdr3_aa
-	TRBV5-8	11	TRBJ2-7	ASSLGSTYEQY
many	TRBV6-4	10	TRBJ1-2	ASSYRGGGYT
-	TRBV9	11	TRBJ2-7	ASSVVEGYEQY
many	TRBV20-1	11	TRBJ2-7	SAAGTGSLEQY
many	TRBV20-1	12	TRBJ1-5	SARKKASNQPQH
once	TRBV2	13	TRBJ2-7	ASIPGSAGGYEQY
many	TRBV19	12	TRBJ2-1	ASRRQGSLDEQF
many	TRBV2	13	TRBJ2-5	ASIGDRATQETQY
few	TRBV15	12	TRBJ2-2	ATRIRQSTGELF
many	TRBV10-2	9	TRBJ2-5	ASSVAGTQY
-	TRBV7-8	10	TRBJ2-1	ASSLGQNEQF
many	TRBV7-9	12	TRBJ1-3	ASSSGTDGNTIY
once	TRBV25-1	14	TRBJ2-6	ASSAGPSSGANVLT
many	TRBV3-1	13	TRBJ1-2	ASSQWGRGFYGYT